This T cell receptor beta chain is drawn from a study of Graves' ophthalmopathy and Graves' hyperthyroidism. This CDR3 spans 15 amino acids. The ends lost 3 bases at V and 9 bases at J; junction bases unmatched: 9. The germline V gene encodes CDR1 SGHTA and CDR2 FQGNSA. RNA transcripts served as template for amplifying TCR beta CDR3 sequences. HTBI primers were used in a first-round RT-PCR, which preceded a second-round multiplex PCR. TCRdb re-called the multiplex PCR reads through MiXCR, storing one row per CDR3 protein. The sample consists of about 700,000 distinct CDR3 sequences, roughly 41% of them appearing once.

The sample consisted of peripheral blood. The V and J genes are TRBV7-2 and TRBJ2-1, with 9 positions matching TRBD2. This sequence was found in an adult man with Graves' ophthalmopathy. The CDR3 DNA reads as TGTGCCAGCAGCTTGATAGCGCGGGGGGGCAGTGAGCAGTTCTTC. This codes for CASSLIARGGSEQFF.